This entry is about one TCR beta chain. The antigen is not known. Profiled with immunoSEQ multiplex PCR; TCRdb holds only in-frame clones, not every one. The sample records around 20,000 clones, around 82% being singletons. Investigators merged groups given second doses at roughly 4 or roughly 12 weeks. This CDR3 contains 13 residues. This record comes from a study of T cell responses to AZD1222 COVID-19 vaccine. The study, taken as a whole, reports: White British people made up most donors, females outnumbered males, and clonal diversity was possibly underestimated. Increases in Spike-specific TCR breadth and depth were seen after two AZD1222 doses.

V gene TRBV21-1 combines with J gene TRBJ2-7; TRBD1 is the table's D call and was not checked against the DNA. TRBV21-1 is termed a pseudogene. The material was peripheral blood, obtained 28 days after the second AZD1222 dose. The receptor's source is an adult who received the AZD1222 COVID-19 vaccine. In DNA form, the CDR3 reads TGTGCCAGCAACGGACAGGGGAACTACGAGCAGTACTTC. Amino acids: CASNGQGNYEQYF.